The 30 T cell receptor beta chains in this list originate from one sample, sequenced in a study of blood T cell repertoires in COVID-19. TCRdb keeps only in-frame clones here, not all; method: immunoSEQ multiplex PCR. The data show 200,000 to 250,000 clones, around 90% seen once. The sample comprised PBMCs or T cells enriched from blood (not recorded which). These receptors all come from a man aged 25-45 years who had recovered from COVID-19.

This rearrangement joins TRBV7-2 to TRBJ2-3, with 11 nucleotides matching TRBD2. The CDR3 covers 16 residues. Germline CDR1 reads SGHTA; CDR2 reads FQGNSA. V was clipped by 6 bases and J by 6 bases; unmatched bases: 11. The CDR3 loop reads CASSQAPSGGWDTQYF. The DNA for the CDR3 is TGTGCCAGCAGTCAAGCCCCTAGCGGGGGGTGGGATACGCAGTATTTT.

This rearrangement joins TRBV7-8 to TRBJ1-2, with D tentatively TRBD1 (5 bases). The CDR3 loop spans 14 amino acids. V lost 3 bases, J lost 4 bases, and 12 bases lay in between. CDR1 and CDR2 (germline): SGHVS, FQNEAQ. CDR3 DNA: TGTGCCAGCAGCTTTCAGGGCAGCTTCTATGGCTACACCTTC. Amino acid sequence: CASSFQGSFYGYTF.

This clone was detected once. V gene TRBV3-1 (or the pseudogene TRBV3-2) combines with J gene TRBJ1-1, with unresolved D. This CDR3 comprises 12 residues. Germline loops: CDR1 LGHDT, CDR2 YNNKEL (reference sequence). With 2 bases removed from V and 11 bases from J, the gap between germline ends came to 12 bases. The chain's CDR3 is CASSQFGIGAFF. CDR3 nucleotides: TGTGCCAGCAGCCAATTCGGGATTGGGGCTTTCTTT.

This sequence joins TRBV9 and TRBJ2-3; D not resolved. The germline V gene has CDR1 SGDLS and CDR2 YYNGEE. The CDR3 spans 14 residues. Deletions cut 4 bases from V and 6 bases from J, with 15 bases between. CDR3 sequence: CASSPRVFSDTQYF. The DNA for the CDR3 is TGTGCCAGCAGCCCCCGGGTGTTTTCGGATACGCAGTATTTT. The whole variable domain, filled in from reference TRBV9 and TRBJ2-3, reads DSGVTQTPKHLITATGQRVTLRCSPRSGDLSVYWYQQSLDQGLQFLIQYYNGEERAKGNILERFSAQQFPDLHSELNLSSLELGDSALYFCASSPRVFSDTQYFGPGTRLTVL.

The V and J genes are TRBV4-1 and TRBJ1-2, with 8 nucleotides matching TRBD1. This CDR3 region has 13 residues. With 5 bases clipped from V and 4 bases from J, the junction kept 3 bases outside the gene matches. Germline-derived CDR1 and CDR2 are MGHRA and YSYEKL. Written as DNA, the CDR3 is TGCGCCAGCAGCTCAGGACAGGGCTATGGCTACACCTTC. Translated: CASSSGQGYGYTF.

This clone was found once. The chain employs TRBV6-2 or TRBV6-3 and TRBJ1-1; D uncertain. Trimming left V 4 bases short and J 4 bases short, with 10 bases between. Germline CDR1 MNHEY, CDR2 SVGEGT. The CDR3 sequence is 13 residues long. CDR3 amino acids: CASSFQAGTEAFF. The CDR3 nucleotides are TGTGCCAGCAGTTTTCAGGCTGGCACTGAAGCTTTCTTT.

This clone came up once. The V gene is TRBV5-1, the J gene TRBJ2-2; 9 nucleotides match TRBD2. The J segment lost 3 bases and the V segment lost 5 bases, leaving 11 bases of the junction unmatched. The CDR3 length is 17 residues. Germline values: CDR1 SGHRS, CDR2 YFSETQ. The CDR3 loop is CASSRVPGLAYTGELFF. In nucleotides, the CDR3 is TGCGCCAGCAGTCGGGTTCCGGGACTAGCATACACCGGGGAGCTGTTTTTT.

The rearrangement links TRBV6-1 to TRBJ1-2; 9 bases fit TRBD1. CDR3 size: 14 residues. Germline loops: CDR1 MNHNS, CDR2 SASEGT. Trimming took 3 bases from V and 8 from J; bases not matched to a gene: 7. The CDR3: CASSDGGQGFGYTF. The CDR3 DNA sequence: TGTGCCAGCAGTGACGGGGGACAGGGCTTCGGCTACACCTTC.

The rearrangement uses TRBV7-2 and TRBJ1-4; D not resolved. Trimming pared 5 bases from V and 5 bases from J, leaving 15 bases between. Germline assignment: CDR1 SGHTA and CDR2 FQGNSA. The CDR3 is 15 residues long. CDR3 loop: CASSRQDLENEKLFF. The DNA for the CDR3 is TGTGCCAGCAGCCGTCAGGATTTAGAAAATGAAAAACTGTTTTTT. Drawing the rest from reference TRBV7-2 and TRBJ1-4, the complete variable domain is GAGVSQSPSNKVTEKGKDVELRCDPISGHTALYWYRQSLGQGLEFLIYFQGNSAPDKSGLPSDRFSAERTGGSVSTLTIQRTQQEDSAVYLCASSRQDLENEKLFFGSGTQLSVL.

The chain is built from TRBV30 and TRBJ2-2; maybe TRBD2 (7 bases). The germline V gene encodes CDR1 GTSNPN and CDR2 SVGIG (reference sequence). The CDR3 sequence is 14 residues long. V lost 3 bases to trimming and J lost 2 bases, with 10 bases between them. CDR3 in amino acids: CAWSSGGNTGELFF. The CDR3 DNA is TGTGCCTGGAGCTCGGGGGGCAACACCGGGGAGCTGTTTTTT.

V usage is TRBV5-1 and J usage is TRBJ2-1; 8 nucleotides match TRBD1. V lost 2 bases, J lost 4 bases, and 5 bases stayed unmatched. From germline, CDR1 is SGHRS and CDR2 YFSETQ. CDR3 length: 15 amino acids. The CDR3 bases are TGCGCCAGCAGCTTCCAGGGGGCCCCTTACAATGAGCAGTTCTTC. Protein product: CASSFQGAPYNEQFF.

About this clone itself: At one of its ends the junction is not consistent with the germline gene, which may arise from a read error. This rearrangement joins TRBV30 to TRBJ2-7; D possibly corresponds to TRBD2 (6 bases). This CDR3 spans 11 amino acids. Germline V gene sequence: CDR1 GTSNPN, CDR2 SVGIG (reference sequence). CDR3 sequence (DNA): TGTGCCTGGAGTGTACTCCGGGACTTAAACTTC. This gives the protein CAWSVLRDLNF.

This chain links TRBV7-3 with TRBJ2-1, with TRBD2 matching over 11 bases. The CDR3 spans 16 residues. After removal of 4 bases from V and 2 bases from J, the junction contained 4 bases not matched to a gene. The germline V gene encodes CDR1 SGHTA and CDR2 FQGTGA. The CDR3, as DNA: TGTGCCAGCAGCTCCTTACTAGCGGGGGCCTACAATGAGCAGTTCTTC. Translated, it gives CASSSLLAGAYNEQFF.

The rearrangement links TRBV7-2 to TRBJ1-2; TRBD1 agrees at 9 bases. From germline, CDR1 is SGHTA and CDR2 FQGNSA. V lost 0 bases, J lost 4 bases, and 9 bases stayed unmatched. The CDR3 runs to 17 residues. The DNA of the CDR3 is TGTGCCAGCAGCTTAGCAGGGACAGGGAAAGGAAGCTATGGCTACACCTTC. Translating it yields CASSLAGTGKGSYGYTF.

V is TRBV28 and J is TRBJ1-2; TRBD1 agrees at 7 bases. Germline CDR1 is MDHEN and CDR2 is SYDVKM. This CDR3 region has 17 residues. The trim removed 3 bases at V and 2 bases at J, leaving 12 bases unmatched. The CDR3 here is CASSLRTGPLKNYGYTF. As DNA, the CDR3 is TGTGCCAGCAGTTTGAGGACAGGACCTCTTAAAAACTATGGCTACACCTTC.

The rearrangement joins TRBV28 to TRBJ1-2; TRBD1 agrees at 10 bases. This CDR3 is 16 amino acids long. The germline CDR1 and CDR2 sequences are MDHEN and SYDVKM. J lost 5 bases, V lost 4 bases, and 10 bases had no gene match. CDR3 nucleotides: TGTGCCAGCAGTTCAGATTCGGACAGGGGGAGATATGGCTACACCTTC. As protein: CASSSDSDRGRYGYTF.

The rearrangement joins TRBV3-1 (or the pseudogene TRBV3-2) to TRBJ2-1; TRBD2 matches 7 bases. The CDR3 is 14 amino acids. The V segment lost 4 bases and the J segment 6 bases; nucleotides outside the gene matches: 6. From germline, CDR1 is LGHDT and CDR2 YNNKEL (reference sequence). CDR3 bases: TGTGCCAGCAGCCGCCAGCGGGACGGCAATGAGCAGTTCTTC. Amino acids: CASSRQRDGNEQFF.

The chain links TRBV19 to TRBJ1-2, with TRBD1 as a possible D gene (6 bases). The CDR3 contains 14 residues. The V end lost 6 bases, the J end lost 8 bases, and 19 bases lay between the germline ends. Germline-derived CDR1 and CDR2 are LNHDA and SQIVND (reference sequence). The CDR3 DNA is TGTGCCAGTAGATCATTTACAGGGCTGGGAGGCTACACCTTC. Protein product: CASRSFTGLGGYTF.

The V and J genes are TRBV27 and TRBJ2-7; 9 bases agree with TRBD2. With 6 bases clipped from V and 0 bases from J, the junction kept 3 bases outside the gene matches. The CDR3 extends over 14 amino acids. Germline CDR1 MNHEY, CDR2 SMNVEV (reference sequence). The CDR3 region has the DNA TGTGCCAGCAGGACACTAGCGGGCTCCTACGAGCAGTACTTC. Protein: CASRTLAGSYEQYF.

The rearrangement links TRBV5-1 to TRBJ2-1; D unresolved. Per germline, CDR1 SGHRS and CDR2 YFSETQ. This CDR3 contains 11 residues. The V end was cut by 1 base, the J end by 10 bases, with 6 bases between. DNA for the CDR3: TGCGCCAGCAGCTTGAATAAAGAGCAGTTCTTC. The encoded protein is CASSLNKEQFF.

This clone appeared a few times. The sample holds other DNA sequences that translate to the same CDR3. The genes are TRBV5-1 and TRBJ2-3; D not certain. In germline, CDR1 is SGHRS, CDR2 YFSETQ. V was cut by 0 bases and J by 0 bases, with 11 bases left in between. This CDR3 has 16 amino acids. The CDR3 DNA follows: TGCGCCAGCAGCTTGGCAGGCATATCTAGCACAGATACGCAGTATTTT. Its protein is CASSLAGISSTDTQYF.

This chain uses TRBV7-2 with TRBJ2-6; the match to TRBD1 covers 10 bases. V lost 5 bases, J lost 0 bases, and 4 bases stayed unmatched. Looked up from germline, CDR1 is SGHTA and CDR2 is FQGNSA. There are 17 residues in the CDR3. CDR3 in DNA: TGTGCCAGCAGCGGCCGGGACAGGGGCTCTGGGGCCAACGTCCTGACTTTC. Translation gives CASSGRDRGSGANVLTF.

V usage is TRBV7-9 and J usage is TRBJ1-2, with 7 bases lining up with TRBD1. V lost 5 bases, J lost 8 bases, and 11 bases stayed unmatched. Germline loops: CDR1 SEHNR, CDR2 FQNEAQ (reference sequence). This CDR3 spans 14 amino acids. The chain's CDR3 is CASSPIRTGEGYTF. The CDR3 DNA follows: TGTGCCAGCAGCCCCATCAGAACAGGGGAGGGCTACACCTTC.

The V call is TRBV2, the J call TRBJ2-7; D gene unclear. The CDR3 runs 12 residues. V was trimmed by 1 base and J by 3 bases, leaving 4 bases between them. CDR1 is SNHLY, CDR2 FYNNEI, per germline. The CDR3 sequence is CASSEESYEQYF. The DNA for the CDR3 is TGTGCCAGCAGTGAAGAGAGCTACGAGCAGTACTTC.

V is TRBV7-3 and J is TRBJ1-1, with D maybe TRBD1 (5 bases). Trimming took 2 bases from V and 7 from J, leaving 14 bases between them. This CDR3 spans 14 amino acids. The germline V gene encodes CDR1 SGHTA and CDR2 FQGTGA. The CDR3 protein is CASSLSGVTGEAFF. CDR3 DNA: TGTGCCAGCAGCTTATCGGGGGTTACTGGTGAAGCTTTCTTT.

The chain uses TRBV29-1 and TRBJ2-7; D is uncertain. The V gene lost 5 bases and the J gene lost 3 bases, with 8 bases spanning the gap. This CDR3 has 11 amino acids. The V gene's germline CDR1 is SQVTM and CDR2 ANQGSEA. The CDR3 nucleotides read TGCAGCGTTAACGAGGACTACGAGCAGTACTTC. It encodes CSVNEDYEQYF.

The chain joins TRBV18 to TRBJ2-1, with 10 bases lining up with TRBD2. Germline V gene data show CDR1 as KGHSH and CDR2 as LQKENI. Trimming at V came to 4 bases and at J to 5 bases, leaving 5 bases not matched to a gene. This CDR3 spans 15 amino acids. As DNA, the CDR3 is TGTGCCAGCTCACGGAGGACTAGCGGCGACAATGAGCAGTTCTTC. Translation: CASSRRTSGDNEQFF. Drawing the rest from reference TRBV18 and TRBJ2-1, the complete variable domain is NAGVMQNPRHLVRRRGQEARLRCSPMKGHSHVYWYRQLPEEGLKFMVYLQKENIIDESGMPKERFSAEFPKEGPSILRIQQVVRGDSAAYFCASSRRTSGDNEQFFGPGTRLTVL.

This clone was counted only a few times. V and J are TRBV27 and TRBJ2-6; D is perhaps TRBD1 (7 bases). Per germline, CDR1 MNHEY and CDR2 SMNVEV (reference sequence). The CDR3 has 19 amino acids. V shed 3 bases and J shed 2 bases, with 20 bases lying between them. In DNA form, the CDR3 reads TGTGCCAGCAGTTTGGTTTTGACAGGGACTTTAGCTGGGGCCAACGTCCTGACTTTC. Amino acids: CASSLVLTGTLAGANVLTF.

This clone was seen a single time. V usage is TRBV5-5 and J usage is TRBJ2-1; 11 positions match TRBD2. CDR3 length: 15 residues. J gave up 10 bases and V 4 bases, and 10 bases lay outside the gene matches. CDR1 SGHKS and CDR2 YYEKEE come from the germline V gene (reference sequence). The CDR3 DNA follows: TGTGCCAGCAGCGACACACTAGCGGGGGCGCGAGAGCAGTTCTTC. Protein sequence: CASSDTLAGAREQFF. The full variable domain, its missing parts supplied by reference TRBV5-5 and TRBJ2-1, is DAGVTQSPTHLIKTRGQQVTLRCSPISGHKSVSWYQQVLGQGPQFIFQYYEKEERGRGNFPDRFSARQFPNYSSELNVNALLLGDSALYLCASSDTLAGAREQFFGPGTRLTVL.

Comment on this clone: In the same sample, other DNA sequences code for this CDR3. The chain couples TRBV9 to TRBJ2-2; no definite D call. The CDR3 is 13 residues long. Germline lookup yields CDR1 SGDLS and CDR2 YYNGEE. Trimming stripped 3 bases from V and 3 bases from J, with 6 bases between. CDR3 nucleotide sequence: TGTGCCAGCAGCGGCCGGGACACCGGGGAGCTGTTTTTT. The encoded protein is CASSGRDTGELFF. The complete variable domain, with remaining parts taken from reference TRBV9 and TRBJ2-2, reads DSGVTQTPKHLITATGQRVTLRCSPRSGDLSVYWYQQSLDQGLQFLIQYYNGEERAKGNILERFSAQQFPDLHSELNLSSLELGDSALYFCASSGRDTGELFFGEGSRLTVL.